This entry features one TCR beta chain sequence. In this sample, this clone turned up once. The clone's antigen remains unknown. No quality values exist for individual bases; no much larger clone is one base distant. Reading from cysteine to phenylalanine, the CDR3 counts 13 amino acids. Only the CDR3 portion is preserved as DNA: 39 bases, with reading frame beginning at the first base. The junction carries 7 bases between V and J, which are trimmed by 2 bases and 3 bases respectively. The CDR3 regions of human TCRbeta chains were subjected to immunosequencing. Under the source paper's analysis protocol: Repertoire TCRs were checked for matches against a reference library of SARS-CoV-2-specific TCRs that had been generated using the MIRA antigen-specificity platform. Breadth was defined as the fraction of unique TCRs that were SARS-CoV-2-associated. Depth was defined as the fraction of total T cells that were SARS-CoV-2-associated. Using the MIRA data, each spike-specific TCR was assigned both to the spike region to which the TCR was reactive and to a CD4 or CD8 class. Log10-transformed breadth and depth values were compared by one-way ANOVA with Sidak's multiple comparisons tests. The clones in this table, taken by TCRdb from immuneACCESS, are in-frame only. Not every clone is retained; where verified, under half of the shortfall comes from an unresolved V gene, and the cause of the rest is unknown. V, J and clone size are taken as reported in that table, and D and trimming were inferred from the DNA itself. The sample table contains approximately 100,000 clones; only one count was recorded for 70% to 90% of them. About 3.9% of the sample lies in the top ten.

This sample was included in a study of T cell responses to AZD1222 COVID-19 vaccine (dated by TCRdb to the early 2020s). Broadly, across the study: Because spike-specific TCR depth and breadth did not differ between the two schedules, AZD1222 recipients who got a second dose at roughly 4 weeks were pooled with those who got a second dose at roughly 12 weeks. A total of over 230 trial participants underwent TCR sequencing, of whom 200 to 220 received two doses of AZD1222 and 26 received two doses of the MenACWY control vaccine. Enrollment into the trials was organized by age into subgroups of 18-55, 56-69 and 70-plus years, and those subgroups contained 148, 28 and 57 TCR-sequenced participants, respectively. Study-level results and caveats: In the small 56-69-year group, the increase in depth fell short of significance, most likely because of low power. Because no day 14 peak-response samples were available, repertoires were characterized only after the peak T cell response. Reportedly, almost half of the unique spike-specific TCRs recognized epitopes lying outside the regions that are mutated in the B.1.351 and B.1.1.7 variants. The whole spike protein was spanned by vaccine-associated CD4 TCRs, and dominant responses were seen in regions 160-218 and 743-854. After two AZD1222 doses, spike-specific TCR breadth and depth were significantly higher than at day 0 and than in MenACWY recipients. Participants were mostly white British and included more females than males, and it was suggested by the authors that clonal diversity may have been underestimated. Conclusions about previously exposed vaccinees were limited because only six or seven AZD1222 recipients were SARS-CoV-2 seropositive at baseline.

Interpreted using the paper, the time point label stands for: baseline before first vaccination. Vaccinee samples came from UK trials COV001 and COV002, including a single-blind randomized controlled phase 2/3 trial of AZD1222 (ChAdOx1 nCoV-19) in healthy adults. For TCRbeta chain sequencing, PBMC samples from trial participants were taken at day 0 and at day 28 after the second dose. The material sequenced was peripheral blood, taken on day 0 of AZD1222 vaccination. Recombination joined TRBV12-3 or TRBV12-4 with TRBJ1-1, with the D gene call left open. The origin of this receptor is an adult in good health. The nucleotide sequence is TGTGCCAGCAGTTTACGTATGTACACTGAAGCTTTCTTT. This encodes CASSLRMYTEAFF.